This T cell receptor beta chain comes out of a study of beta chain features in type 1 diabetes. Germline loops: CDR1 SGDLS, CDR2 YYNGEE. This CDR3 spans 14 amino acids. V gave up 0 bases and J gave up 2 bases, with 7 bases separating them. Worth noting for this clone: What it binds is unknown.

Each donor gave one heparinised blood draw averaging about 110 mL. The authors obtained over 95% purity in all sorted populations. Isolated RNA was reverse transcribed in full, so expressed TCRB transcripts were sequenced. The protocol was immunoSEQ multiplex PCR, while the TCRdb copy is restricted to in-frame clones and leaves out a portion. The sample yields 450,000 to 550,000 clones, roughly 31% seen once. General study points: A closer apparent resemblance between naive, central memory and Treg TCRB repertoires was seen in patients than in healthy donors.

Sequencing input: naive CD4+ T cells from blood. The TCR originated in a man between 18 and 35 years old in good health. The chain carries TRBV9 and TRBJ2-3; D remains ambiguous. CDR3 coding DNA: TGTGCCAGCAGCGTAGGGCCTTTCACAGATACGCAGTATTTT. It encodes CASSVGPFTDTQYF.